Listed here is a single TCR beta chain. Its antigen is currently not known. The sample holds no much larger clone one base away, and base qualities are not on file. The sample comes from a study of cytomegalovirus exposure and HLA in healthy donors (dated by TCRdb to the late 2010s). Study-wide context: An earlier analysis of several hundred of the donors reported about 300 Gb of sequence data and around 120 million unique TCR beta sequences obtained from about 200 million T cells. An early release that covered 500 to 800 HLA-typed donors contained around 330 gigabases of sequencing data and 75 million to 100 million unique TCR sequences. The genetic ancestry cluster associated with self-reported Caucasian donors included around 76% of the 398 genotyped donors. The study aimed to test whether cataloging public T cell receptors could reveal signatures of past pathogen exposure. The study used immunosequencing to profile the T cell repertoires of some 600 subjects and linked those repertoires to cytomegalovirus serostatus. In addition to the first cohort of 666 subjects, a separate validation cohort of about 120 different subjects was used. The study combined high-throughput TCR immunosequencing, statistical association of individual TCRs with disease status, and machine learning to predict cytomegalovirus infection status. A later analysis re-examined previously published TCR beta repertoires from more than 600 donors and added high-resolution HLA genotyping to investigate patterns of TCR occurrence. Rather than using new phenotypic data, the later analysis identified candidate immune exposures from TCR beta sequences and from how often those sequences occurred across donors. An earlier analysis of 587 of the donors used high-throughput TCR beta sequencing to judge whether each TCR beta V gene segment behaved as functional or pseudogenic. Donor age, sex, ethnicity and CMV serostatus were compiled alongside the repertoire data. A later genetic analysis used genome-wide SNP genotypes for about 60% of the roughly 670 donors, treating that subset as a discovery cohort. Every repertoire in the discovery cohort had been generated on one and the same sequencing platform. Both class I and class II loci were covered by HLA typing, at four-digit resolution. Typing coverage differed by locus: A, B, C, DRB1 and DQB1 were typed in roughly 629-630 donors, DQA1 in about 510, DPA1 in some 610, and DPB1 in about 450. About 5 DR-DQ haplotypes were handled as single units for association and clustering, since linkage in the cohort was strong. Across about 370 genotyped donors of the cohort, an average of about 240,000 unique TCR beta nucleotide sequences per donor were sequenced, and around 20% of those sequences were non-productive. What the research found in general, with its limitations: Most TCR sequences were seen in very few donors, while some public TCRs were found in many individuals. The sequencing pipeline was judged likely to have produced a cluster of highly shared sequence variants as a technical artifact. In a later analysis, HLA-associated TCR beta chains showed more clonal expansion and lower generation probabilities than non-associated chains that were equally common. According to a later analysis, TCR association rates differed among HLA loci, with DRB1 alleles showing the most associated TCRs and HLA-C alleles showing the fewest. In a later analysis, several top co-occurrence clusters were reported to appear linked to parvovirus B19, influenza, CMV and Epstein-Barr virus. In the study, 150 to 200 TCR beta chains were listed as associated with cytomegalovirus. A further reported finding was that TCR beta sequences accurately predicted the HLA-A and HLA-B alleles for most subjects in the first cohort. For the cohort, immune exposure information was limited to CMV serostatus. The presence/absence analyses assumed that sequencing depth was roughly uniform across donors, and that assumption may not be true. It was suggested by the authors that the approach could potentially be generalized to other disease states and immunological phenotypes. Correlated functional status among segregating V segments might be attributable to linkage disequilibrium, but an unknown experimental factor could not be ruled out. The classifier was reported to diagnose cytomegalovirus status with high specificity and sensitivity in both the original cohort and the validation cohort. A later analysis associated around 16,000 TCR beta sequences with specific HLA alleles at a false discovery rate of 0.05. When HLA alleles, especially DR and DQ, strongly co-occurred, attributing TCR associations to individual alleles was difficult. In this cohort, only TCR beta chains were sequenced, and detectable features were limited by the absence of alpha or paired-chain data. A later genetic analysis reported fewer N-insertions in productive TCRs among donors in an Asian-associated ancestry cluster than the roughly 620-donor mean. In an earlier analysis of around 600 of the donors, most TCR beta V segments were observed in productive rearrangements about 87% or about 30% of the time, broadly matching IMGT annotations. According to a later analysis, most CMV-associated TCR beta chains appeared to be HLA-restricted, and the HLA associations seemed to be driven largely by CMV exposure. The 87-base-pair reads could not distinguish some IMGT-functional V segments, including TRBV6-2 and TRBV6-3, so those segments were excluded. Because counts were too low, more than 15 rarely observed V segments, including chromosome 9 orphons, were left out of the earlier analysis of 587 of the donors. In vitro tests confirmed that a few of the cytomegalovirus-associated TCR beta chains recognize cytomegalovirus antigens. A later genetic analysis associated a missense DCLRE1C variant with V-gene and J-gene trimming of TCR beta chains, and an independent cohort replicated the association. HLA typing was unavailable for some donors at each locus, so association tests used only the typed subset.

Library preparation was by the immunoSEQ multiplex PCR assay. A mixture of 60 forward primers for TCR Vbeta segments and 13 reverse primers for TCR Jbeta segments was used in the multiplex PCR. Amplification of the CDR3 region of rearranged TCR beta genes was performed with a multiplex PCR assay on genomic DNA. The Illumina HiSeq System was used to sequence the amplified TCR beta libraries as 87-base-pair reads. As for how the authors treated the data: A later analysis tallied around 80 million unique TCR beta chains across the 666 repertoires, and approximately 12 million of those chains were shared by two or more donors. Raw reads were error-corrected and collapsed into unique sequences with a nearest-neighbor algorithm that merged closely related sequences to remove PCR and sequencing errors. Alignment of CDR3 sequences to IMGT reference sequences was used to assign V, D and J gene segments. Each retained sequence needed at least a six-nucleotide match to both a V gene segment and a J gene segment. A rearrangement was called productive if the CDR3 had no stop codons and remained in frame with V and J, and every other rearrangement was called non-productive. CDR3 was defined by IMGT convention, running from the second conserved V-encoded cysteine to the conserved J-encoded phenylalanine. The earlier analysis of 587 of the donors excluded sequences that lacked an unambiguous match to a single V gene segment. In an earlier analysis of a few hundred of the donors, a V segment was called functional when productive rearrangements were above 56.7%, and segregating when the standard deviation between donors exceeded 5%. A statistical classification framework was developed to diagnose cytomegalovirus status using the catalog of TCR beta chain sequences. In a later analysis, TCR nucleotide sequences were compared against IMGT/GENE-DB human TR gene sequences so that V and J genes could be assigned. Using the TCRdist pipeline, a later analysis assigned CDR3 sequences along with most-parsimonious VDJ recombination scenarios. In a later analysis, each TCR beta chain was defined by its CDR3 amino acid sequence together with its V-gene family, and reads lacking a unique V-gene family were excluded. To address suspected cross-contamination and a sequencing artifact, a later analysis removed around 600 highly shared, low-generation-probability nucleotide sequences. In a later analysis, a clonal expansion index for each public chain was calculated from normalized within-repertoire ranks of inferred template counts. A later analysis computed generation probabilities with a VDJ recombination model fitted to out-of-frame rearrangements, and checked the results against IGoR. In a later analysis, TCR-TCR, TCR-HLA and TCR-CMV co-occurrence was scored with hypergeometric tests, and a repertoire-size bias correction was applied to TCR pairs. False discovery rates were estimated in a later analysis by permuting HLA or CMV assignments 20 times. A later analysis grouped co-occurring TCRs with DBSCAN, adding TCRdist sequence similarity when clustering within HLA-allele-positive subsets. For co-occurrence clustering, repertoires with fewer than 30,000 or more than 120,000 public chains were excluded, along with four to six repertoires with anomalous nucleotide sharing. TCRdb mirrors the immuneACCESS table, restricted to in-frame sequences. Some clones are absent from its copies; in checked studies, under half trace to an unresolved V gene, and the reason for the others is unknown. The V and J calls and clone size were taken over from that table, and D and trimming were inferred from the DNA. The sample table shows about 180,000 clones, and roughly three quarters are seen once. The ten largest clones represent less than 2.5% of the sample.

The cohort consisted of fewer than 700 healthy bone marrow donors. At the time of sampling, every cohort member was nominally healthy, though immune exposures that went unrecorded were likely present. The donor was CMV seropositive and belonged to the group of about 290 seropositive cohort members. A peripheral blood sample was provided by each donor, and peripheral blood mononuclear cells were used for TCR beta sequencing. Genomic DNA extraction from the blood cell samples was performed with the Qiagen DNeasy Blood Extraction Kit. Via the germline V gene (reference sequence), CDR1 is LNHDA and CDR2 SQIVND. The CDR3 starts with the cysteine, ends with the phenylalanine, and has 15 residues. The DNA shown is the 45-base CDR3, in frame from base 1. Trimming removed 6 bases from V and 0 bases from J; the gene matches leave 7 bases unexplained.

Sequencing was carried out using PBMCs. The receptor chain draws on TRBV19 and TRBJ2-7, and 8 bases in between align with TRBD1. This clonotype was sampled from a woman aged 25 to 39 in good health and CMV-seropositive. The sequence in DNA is TGTGCCAGTAGCCCCGGGACAGGTCCCTCCTACGAGCAGTACTTC. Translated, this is CASSPGTGPSYEQYF.